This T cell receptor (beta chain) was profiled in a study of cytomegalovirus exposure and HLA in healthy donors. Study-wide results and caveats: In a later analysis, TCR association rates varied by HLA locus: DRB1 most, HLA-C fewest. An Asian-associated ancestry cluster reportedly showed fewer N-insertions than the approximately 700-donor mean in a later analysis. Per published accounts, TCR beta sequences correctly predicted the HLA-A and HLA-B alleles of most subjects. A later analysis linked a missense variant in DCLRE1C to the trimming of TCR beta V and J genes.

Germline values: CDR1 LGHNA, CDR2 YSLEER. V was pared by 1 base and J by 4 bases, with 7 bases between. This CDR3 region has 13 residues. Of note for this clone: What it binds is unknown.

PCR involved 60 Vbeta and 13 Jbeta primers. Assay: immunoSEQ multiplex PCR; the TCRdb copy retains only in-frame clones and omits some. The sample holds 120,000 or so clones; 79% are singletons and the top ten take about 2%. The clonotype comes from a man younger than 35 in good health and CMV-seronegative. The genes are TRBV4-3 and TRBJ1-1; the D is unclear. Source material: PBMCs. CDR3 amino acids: CASSQATPTEAFF. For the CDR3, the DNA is TGCGCCAGCAGCCAAGCTACCCCCACTGAAGCTTTCTTT.